The rows below give T cell receptor beta chains drawn from one sample of a study of graft-versus-host responses after intestinal transplantation. Using immunoSEQ multiplex PCR, the repertoire was profiled, and TCRdb retains in-frame clones only, with some absent. The table includes more than 80,000 clones, about four fifths detected once. These receptors' antigens are unknown. The sequencing here drew on unstimulated CD8+ T cells sorted from spleen or lymph node cells, taken before intestinal transplant. These receptors were obtained from a human donor who received an intestinal transplant. Both conserved end residues are part of each CDR3. Each record gives: D gene, J gene, clone size, V gene, CDR3 DNA, CDR3 protein. D genes are given only for firm matches. Some rows have no size entry. The others give once, few or many, or a class for an expanded clone.

>.|TRBJ2-1|once|TRBV5-1
TGCGCCAGCAGCCCCTGGGCGCCCCGCCCATACAATGAGCAGTTCTTC
CASSPWAPRPYNEQFF
>TRBD1|TRBJ2-7|.|TRBV7-9
TGTGCCAGCAGCTTAGAGACAGGGGTGGGCTACGAGCAGTACTTC
CASSLETGVGYEQYF
>TRBD2|TRBJ2-1|few|TRBV7-3
TGTGCCAGCAGCTTCGGCGGGGGGGCCGATGAGCAGTTCTTC
CASSFGGGADEQFF
>TRBD2|TRBJ2-2|.|TRBV7-2
TGTGCCAGCAGCGGACTAGCGGGAGTTGGCGGGGAGCTGTTTTTT
CASSGLAGVGGELFF
>.|TRBJ1-1|.|TRBV6-5
TGTGCCAGCAGTTACTCGACCCACACTGAAGCTTTCTTT
CASSYSTHTEAFF
>.|TRBJ2-7|.|TRBV2
TGTGCCAGCAGTGATAAACAGGTTTCCTACGAGCAGTACTTC
CASSDKQVSYEQYF
>TRBD2|TRBJ2-7|.|TRBV5-5
TGTGCCAGCAGCCTACCACTAGCGGGGGTCGACGAGCAGTACTTC
CASSLPLAGVDEQYF
>TRBD2|TRBJ2-4|.|TRBV6-5
TGTGCCAGCACCGAGTGGGGGGGGGCCAAAAACATTCAGTACTTC
CASTEWGGAKNIQYF
>TRBD2|TRBJ2-2|.|TRBV7-6
TGTGCCAGCAGCTCTCTAGCGGGGGACACCACCGGGGAGCTGTTTTTT
CASSSLAGDTTGELFF
>.|TRBJ1-5|.|TRBV4-1
TGCGCCAGCAGCCAAGGGGTCTCGGGGAATCAGCCCCAGCATTTT
CASSQGVSGNQPQHF
>.|TRBJ1-3|.|TRBV7-9
TGTGCCAGCAGCTTTGGGTACAGATTTGGAAACACCATATATTTT
CASSFGYRFGNTIYF
>TRBD2|TRBJ2-7|.|TRBV29-1
TGCAGCGTTGGGCTAGCGGGAGTCGAGCAGTACTTC
CSVGLAGVEQYF
>TRBD2|TRBJ2-1|.|TRBV4-2
TGTGCCAGCAGCCAAGATATTGGGACTAGCGGGAGCAATGAGCAGTTCTTC
CASSQDIGTSGSNEQFF
>.|TRBJ2-1|.|TRBV5-8
TGTGCCAGCAGCTTGGAAGGAAGCTCCTACAATGAGCAGTTCTTC
CASSLEGSSYNEQFF
>TRBD2|TRBJ2-7|.|TRBV5-6
TGTGCCAGCAGCTTGCTTCTAGCGGGGGCGCGATCTCGATACGAGCAGTACTTC
CASSLLLAGARSRYEQYF
>TRBD1|TRBJ2-1|.|TRBV6-6
TGTGCCAGCAGTGCCCCAGGGACAGGGGACAATGAGCAGTTCTTC
CASSAPGTGDNEQFF
>.|TRBJ2-3|.|TRBV5-6
TGTGCCAGCAGCTTAGATGTATTCACAGATACGCAGTATTTT
CASSLDVFTDTQYF
>TRBD1|TRBJ1-6|.|TRBV25-1
TGTGCCAGCAGAAAACAGGGGCCGTATTCACCCCTCCACTTT
CASRKQGPYSPLHF
>TRBD1|TRBJ2-5|.|TRBV4-1
TGCGCCAGCAGCCAAGATCAGGGGACAGGCGGCGGGACCCAGTACTTC
CASSQDQGTGGGTQYF
>.|TRBJ2-2|.|TRBV28
TGTGCCAGCAGTACCCACCGGGATACGACCGGGGAGCTGTTTTTT
CASSTHRDTTGELFF
>.|TRBJ1-5|.|TRBV19
TGTGCCAGTAGTATCCCCAGGAGCAATCAGCCCCAGCATTTT
CASSIPRSNQPQHF
>TRBD2|TRBJ2-1|few|TRBV5-1
TGCGCCAGCAGCTTGGCGCCACTAGCGGGGTGGAACAATGAGCAGTTCTTC
CASSLAPLAGWNNEQFF
>TRBD2|TRBJ2-3|.|TRBV27
TGTGCCAGCAGTTTTCTCCCCGGGACTAGCGGCACAGATACGCAGTATTTT
CASSFLPGTSGTDTQYF
>.|TRBJ1-4|.|TRBV5-4
TGTGCCAGCAGCTTGGCCTCTCAGGGTGAGGAACTGTTTTTT
CASSLASQGEELFF
>TRBD1|TRBJ1-1|.|TRBV6-6
TGTGCCAGCAGTTATGGAGGACAGGGGGTGAACACTGAAGCTTTCTTT
CASSYGGQGVNTEAFF
>TRBD1|TRBJ1-1|.|TRBV29-1
TGCAGCGTTGAAGATCTTGGGACAGGGGCTGAAGCTTTCTTT
CSVEDLGTGAEAFF